One sample yielded the 23 T cell receptor beta chains listed below, sequenced in a study of blood T cell repertoires in COVID-19 (TCRdb year 2020). The method behind the library was the immunoSEQ multiplex PCR assay. Imported from immuneACCESS, the table was reduced by TCRdb to in-frame sequences with V and J called. These copies leave out some clones; in studies compared against another copy, an unresolved V gene accounts for under half, and the cause of the remainder is not known. For this sample the table gives under 350,000 clones, of which approximately 90% were detected only once. About 5% of the sample is in the top ten clones. Sequenced input: peripheral blood. Source of these receptors: a man in his forties with acute or convalescent COVID-19.

V and J are TRBV3-1 (or the pseudogene TRBV3-2) and TRBJ1-3; perhaps TRBD1 as D (5 bases). This CDR3 is built from 14 residues. Germline lookup yields CDR1 LGHDT and CDR2 YNNKEL (reference sequence). V lost 4 bases, J lost 2 bases, and 9 bases lay in between. The CDR3: CASSPREAGNTIYF. As DNA, the CDR3 is TGTGCCAGCAGCCCCAGGGAGGCTGGAAACACCATATATTTT.

V and J are TRBV28 and TRBJ2-7; 11 bases map to TRBD2. Per germline, CDR1 MDHEN and CDR2 SYDVKM. This CDR3 has 17 residues. Trimming removed 4 bases from V and 5 bases from J; junction bases left unmatched: 13. This CDR3 reads CASSSIRLAGNFHEQYF. Written as DNA, the CDR3 is TGTGCCAGCAGTTCCATTAGACTAGCGGGGAATTTCCACGAGCAGTACTTC.

This chain uses TRBV14 with TRBJ2-1, with TRBD1 matching over 8 bases. Germline CDR1 SGHDN, CDR2 FVKESK. There are 14 residues in the CDR3. Unmatched junction bases numbered 5, after V lost 4 bases and J lost 6 bases. The CDR3 DNA is TGTGCCAGCAGCCTTTTACAGGGGGGCAATGAGCAGTTCTTC. Its translation: CASSLLQGGNEQFF. The variable domain in full, with the rest retrieved from reference TRBV14 and TRBJ2-1, is EAGVTQFPSHSVIEKGQTVTLRCDPISGHDNLYWYRRVMGKEIKFLLHFVKESKQDESGMPNNRFLAERTGGTYSTLKVQPAELEDSGVYFCASSLLQGGNEQFFGPGTRLTVL.

The gene calls are TRBV10-2 and TRBJ2-2; the match to TRBD2 covers 7 bases. V dropped 8 bases and J dropped 3; count of bases not matched to a gene: 3. CDR3 length: 13 residues. Germline V gene sequence: CDR1 WSHSY, CDR2 SAAADI. DNA for the CDR3: TGCGCCAGCCGGGAGGCCGACACCGGGGAGCTGTTTTTT. Protein: CASREADTGELFF.

The chain has TRBV7-9 and TRBJ1-3; D might be TRBD1 (5 bases). This CDR3 comprises 15 residues. The V end was cut by 5 bases, the J end by 4 bases, with 15 bases between. Germline V gene lookup returns CDR1 SEHNR and CDR2 FQNEAQ (reference sequence). The CDR3 DNA sequence: TGTGCCAGCAGCGCCCCGGGGGTAGCAGGAAACACCATATATTTT. It specifies CASSAPGVAGNTIYF. Full variable domain (outside the CDR3, taken from reference TRBV7-9 and TRBJ1-3): DTGVSQNPRHKITKRGQNVTFRCDPISEHNRLYWYRQTLGQGPEFLTYFQNEAQLEKSRLLSDRFSAERPKGSFSTLEIQRTEQGDSAMYLCASSAPGVAGNTIYFGEGSWLTVV.

V usage is TRBV9 and J usage is TRBJ2-4; weak D call: TRBD2 (5 bases). The CDR3 length is 14 residues. Germline V gene sequence: CDR1 SGDLS, CDR2 YYNGEE. V shed 4 bases and J shed 2 bases, with 10 bases lying between them. The CDR3 nucleotides are TGTGCCAGCAGCCTCGGGGAAACCAAAAACATTCAGTACTTC. Its protein product is CASSLGETKNIQYF.

V gene TRBV6-2 or TRBV6-3 combines with J gene TRBJ2-3; possibly TRBD2 for D (6 bases). Per germline, CDR1 MNHEY and CDR2 SVGEGT. V dropped 2 bases and J dropped 1 base, with 19 bases sitting between them. The CDR3 runs 18 residues. The CDR3 coding sequence is TGTGCCAGCAGTTACAGGGCGGTGGCGGGGATGGGCACAGATACGCAGTATTTT. As protein: CASSYRAVAGMGTDTQYF.

The chain links TRBV19 to TRBJ1-1; unclear D gene. Trimming left V 4 bases short and J 0 bases short, with 6 bases between. CDR1 is LNHDA, CDR2 SQIVND, per germline (reference sequence). CDR3 length: 13 residues. For the CDR3, the DNA is TGTGCCAGTAGTACCACAGTGAACACTGAAGCTTTCTTT. Its translation is CASSTTVNTEAFF.

This chain joins TRBV5-6 and TRBJ1-2, with TRBD1 matching over 7 bases. The V segment lost 4 bases and the J segment 3 bases; nucleotides outside the gene matches: 3. The CDR3 has 13 amino acids. Germline values: CDR1 SGHDT, CDR2 YYEEEE. As DNA, the CDR3 is TGTGCCAGCAGCCCGGGACAGCACTATGGCTACACCTTC. Protein: CASSPGQHYGYTF.

The gene calls are TRBV6-1 and TRBJ2-5, with 7 positions matching TRBD1. The V gene end was trimmed by 1 base and the J gene end by 7 bases; junction bases not matched to a gene: 6. CDR1 and CDR2 (germline): MNHNS, SASEGT. This CDR3 region has 14 residues. The DNA of the CDR3 is TGTGCCAGCAGTGAAGGGACAGGACTTTTGACCCAGTACTTC. Translated: CASSEGTGLLTQYF.

The rearrangement uses TRBV13 and TRBJ1-1; D is ambiguous. Trimming shortened V by 0 bases and J by 0 bases, and 5 bases separated the two germline ends. The CDR3 spans 14 residues. Germline V gene sequence: CDR1 PRHDT, CDR2 FYEKMQ (reference sequence). CDR3 in amino acids: CASSLGRLNTEAFF. In nucleotides, the CDR3 is TGTGCCAGCAGCTTAGGGCGCCTGAACACTGAAGCTTTCTTT.

This chain links TRBV24-1 with TRBJ2-1, with D maybe TRBD2 (6 bases). Trimming left V 3 bases short and J 12 bases short, with 14 bases between. The CDR3 spans 13 residues. Germline V gene lookup returns CDR1 KGHDR and CDR2 SFDVKD. The CDR3 region is CATSDPPGERQFF. CDR3 in DNA: TGTGCCACCAGTGATCCCCCGGGAGAACGGCAGTTCTTC.

The chain combines TRBV7-3 with TRBJ2-3, with 8 bases identical to TRBD2. CDR1 and CDR2 from the germline V gene are SGHTA and FQGTGA. The length of the CDR3 is 15 residues. Germline trimming cut 5 bases from V and 5 bases from J; bases unmatched to any gene: 9. The CDR3 protein is CASSRAGLVEDTQYF. The DNA for the CDR3 is TGTGCCAGCAGCCGCGCGGGACTAGTCGAAGATACGCAGTATTTT.

V usage is TRBV7-7 and J usage is TRBJ2-1, with 8 positions matching TRBD2. Unmatched junction bases numbered 3, after V lost 1 base and J lost 10 bases. There are 13 residues in the CDR3. Germline lookup yields CDR1 SSHAT and CDR2 FNYEAQ (reference sequence). This chain's CDR3 is CASSLDGGGEQFF. In nucleotides, the CDR3 is TGTGCCAGCAGCTTAGACGGGGGGGGCGAGCAGTTCTTC.

V gene TRBV5-4 combines with J gene TRBJ1-2, with D possibly being TRBD1 (5 bases). V lost 0 bases to trimming and J lost 8 bases, with 14 bases between them. Germline CDR1 reads SGHNT; CDR2 reads YYREEE (reference sequence). This CDR3 is 14 amino acids long. The CDR3 spells CASSLVGPAGGYTF. For the CDR3, the DNA is TGTGCCAGCAGCTTGGTGGGACCCGCGGGGGGCTACACCTTC.

The chain couples TRBV5-1 to TRBJ2-2; D not resolved. The CDR3 totals 15 residues. V gave up 3 bases and J gave up 5 bases, with 14 bases separating them. Germline CDR1 is SGHRS and CDR2 is YFSETQ. The chain's CDR3 is CASSYTILKTGELFF. The CDR3 nucleotides read TGCGCCAGCAGCTATACAATCCTGAAGACCGGGGAGCTGTTTTTT.

The chain carries TRBV6-5 and TRBJ1-4; the D gene is possibly TRBD1 (6 bases). CDR3 length: 16 amino acids. Trimming took 4 bases from V and 0 from J, leaving 12 bases between them. Germline CDR1 MNHEY, CDR2 SVGAGI. The CDR3 DNA sequence: TGTGCCAGCAGTTTGAAGACAGGCTCAACTAATGAAAAACTGTTTTTT. Translating it yields CASSLKTGSTNEKLFF.

The chain has TRBV5-1 and TRBJ2-7, with 8 nucleotides matching TRBD1. The CDR3 extends over 16 amino acids. The ends lost 0 bases at V and 3 bases at J; junction bases unmatched: 8. From germline, CDR1 is SGHRS and CDR2 YFSETQ. The CDR3 DNA reads TGCGCCAGCAGCTTGGCCCCGACAGGGGTCGTCTACGAGCAGTACTTC. Amino acid sequence: CASSLAPTGVVYEQYF. Together with reference TRBV5-1 and TRBJ2-7, the CDR3 gives the full variable domain: KAGVTQTPRYLIKTRGQQVTLSCSPISGHRSVSWYQQTPGQGLQFLFEYFSETQRNKGNFPGRFSGRQFSNSRSEMNVSTLELGDSALYLCASSLAPTGVVYEQYFGPGTRLTVT.

The chain employs TRBV2 and TRBJ2-2; 9 nucleotides align to TRBD2. This CDR3 has 15 amino acids. CDR1 is SNHLY, CDR2 FYNNEI, per germline. With 8 bases clipped from V and 6 bases from J, the junction kept 10 bases outside the gene matches. CDR3 in amino acids: CASGGLAGPAGELFF. In DNA, the CDR3 is TGTGCCAGCGGGGGGCTAGCGGGGCCCGCCGGGGAGCTGTTTTTT.

The CDR3 sequence: CASSYSPGNGQPQHF. The DNA for the CDR3 is TGTGCCAGCAGTTACTCCCCGGGTAACGGCCAGCCCCAGCATTTT. The chain has TRBV6-5 and TRBJ1-5; D gene uncertain. There are 15 residues in the CDR3. Germline-derived CDR1 and CDR2 are MNHEY and SVGAGI. Trimming removed 0 bases at V and 7 bases at J, with 13 bases between.

This chain links TRBV14 with TRBJ1-2; no clear D gene. Germline V gene data show CDR1 as SGHDN and CDR2 as FVKESK. The ends were cut back, 4 bases at V and 1 base at J, with 7 bases in the middle. This CDR3 spans 13 amino acids. The CDR3 reads CASSRRSNYGYTF. DNA for the CDR3: TGTGCCAGCAGCCGAAGGAGTAACTATGGCTACACCTTC.

This clone has only a few counts. The chain links TRBV10-3 to TRBJ2-3, with 7 nucleotides matching TRBD1. Per the germline V gene, CDR1 is ENHRY and CDR2 is SYGVKD. This CDR3 is built from 12 residues. V shed 10 bases and J 2 bases; nucleotides not matched to a gene: 3. The CDR3 here is CATRGPTDTQYF. CDR3 coding DNA: TGTGCCACTAGGGGGCCCACAGATACGCAGTATTTT.

The chain joins TRBV15 to TRBJ2-2, with a weak D call TRBD2 (6 bases). Trimming removed 0 bases at V and 4 bases at J, with 9 bases between. The CDR3 spans 15 residues. Germline CDR1 and CDR2: LNHNV and YYDKDF (reference sequence). CDR3 sequence (DNA): TGTGCCACCAGCAGAGATGGGGGGTCCACCGGGGAGCTGTTTTTT. This gives the protein CATSRDGGSTGELFF.